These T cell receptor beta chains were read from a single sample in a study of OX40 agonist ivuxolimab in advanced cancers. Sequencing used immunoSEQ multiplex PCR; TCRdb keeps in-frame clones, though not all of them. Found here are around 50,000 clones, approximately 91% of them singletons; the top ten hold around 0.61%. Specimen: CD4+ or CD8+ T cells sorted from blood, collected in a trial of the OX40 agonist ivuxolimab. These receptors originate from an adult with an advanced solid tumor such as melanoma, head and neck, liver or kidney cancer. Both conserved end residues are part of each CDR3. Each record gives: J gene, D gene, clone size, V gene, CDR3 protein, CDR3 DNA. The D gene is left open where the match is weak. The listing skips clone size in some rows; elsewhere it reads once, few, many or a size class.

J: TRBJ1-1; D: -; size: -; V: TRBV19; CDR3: CASSITGGGTEAFF; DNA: TGTGCCAGTAGTATAACTGGGGGCGGAACTGAAGCTTTCTTT
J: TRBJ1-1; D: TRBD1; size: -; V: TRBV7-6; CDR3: CASSLKGGTGNTEAFF; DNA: TGTGCCAGCAGCTTAAAGGGGGGGACAGGGAACACTGAAGCTTTCTTT
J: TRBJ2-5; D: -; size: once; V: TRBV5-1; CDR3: CASSLVTTQETQYF; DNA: TGCGCCAGCAGCTTGGTGACAACGCAAGAGACCCAGTACTTC
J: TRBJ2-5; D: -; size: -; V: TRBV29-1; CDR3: CSVALSGTQYF; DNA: TGCAGCGTTGCCCTATCGGGGACCCAGTACTTC
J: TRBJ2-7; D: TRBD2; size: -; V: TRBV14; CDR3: CASSQGLRTYEQYF; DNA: TGTGCCAGCAGCCAGGGACTAAGGACCTACGAGCAGTACTTC
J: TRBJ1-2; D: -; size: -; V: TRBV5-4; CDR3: CASSRPGVYGYTF; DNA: TGTGCCAGCAGCCGGCCCGGGGTCTATGGCTACACCTTC
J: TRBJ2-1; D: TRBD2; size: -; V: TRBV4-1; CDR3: CASSQVSGSGIHHEQFF; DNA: TGCGCCAGCAGCCAAGTCTCAGGGAGCGGGATTCACCATGAGCAGTTCTTC
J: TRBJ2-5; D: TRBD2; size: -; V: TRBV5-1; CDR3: CASSLELTSGSETQYF; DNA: TGCGCCAGCAGCTTGGAGTTGACTAGCGGGAGTGAGACCCAGTACTTC
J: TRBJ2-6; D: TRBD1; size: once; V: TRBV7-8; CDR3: CASSLVGTALSGANVLTF; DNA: TGTGCCAGCAGCTTAGTCGGGACAGCCCTCTCTGGGGCCAACGTCCTGACTTTC
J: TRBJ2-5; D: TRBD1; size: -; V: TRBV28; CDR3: CASSFPTGESETQYF; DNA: TGTGCCAGCAGTTTTCCGACAGGGGAATCAGAGACCCAGTACTTC
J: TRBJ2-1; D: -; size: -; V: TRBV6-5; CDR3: CASRALDEQFF; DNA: TGTGCCAGCAGGGCTCTCGATGAGCAGTTCTTC
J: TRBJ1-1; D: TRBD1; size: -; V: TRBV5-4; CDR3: CASSADRGHTEAFF; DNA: TGTGCCAGCAGCGCGGACAGGGGGCACACTGAAGCTTTCTTT
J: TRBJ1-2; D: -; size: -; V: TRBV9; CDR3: CASSAPTGVTGYTF; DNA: TGTGCCAGCAGCGCTCCGACAGGCGTTACTGGCTACACCTTC
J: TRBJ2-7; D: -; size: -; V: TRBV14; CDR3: CASSQEEYEQYF; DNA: TGTGCCAGCAGCCAAGAAGAGTACGAGCAGTACTTC
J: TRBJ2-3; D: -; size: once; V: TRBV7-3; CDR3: CASRSEKFSTDTQYF; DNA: TGTGCCAGCAGAAGCGAGAAGTTTAGCACAGATACGCAGTATTTT
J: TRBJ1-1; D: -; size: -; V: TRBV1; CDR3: CTSSQRATMNTEAFF; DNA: TGCACCAGCAGCCAAAGGGCCACCATGAACACTGAAGCTTTCTTT
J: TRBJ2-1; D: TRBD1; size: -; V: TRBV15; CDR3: CATRRGDRENEQFF; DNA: TGTGCCACCAGAAGAGGGGACAGGGAAAATGAGCAGTTCTTC
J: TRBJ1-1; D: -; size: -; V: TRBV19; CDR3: CASSTTGVRTEAFF; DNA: TGTGCCAGTAGTACCACGGGAGTCCGAACTGAAGCTTTCTTT
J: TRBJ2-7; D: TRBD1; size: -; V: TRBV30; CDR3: CAWSVGQVYGVQYF; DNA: TGTGCCTGGAGTGTAGGACAGGTATATGGCGTGCAGTACTTC
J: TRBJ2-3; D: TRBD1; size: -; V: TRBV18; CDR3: CASSPPDRGGDTQYF; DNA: TGTGCCAGCTCACCACCGGACAGGGGAGGAGATACGCAGTATTTT
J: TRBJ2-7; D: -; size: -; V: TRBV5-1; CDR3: CASSFYGWDYEQYF; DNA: TGCGCCAGCAGCTTTTACGGCTGGGACTACGAGCAGTACTTC
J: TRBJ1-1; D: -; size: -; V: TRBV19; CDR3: CASSRQENTEAFF; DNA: TGTGCCAGTAGTCGCCAGGAGAACACTGAAGCTTTCTTT
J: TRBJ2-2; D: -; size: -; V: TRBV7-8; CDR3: CASSLRRTGELFF; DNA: TGTGCCAGCAGCCTAAGAAGGACAGGGGAGCTGTTTTTT
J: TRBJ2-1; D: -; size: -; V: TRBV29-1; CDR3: CSVAVGDEQFF; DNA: TGCAGCGTTGCAGTAGGGGATGAGCAGTTCTTC
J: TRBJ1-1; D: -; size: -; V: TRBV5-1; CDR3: CASSLGLRGTEAFF; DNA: TGCGCCAGCAGCTTGGGACTCCGGGGCACTGAAGCTTTCTTT
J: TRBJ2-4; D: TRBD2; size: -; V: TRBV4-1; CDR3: CASSQAPPGGTKNIQYF; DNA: TGCGCCAGCAGCCAAGCTCCCCCGGGGGGGACCAAAAACATTCAGTACTTC
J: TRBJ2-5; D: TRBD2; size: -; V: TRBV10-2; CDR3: CASSGILAGQETQYF; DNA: TGCGCCAGCAGTGGAATACTAGCGGGGCAAGAGACCCAGTACTTC
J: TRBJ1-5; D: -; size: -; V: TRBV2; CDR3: CASTLGEGTEPQHF; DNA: TGTGCCAGCACCCTAGGGGAGGGAACGGAGCCCCAGCATTTT
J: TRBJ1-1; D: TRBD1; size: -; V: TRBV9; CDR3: CASSVADGTGIVGTEAFF; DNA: TGTGCCAGCAGCGTAGCGGACGGGACAGGGATCGTTGGCACTGAAGCTTTCTTT
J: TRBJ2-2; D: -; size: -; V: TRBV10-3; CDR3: CAISGVRTGTGELFF; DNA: TGTGCCATCAGTGGAGTGCGTACAGGGACCGGGGAGCTGTTTTTT
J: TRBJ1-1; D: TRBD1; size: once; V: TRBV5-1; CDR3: CASSPDRGVNTEAFF; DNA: TGCGCCAGCAGCCCGGACAGGGGGGTGAACACTGAAGCTTTCTTT
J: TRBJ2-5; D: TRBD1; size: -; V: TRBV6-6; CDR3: CASSFSGQEAQETQYF; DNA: TGTGCCAGCAGTTTCTCGGGACAGGAGGCTCAAGAGACCCAGTACTTC
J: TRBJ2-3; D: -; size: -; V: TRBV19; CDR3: CASRYGPRGDTQYF; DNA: TGTGCCAGTAGATATGGCCCTCGGGGAGATACGCAGTATTTT
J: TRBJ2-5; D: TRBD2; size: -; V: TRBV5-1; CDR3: CASSEDTSGLGTQYF; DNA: TGCGCCAGCAGCGAAGACACTAGCGGTTTAGGGACCCAGTACTTC
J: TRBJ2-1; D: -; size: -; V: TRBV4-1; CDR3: CASSLFGSRGSYNEQFF; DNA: TGCGCCAGCAGCCTCTTTGGGTCGCGGGGCTCCTACAATGAGCAGTTCTTC
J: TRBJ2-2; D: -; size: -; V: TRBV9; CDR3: CASSVDDGELFF; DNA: TGTGCCAGCAGCGTCGATGACGGGGAGCTGTTTTTT
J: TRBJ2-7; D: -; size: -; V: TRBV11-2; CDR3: CASSRSRRVYEQYF; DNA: TGTGCCAGCAGCCGCAGCAGAAGGGTCTACGAGCAGTACTTC
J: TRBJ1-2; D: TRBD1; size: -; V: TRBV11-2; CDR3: CASSPVTGALGYGYTF; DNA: TGTGCCAGCAGCCCAGTCACAGGGGCTTTGGGGTATGGCTACACCTTC
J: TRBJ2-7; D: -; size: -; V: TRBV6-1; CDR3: CASSAPGQDYEQYF; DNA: TGTGCCAGCAGTGCCCCGGGACAAGACTACGAGCAGTACTTC
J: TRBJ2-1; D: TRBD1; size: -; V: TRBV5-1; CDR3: CASRTGLGNEQFF; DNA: TGCGCCAGCCGGACAGGGCTGGGCAATGAGCAGTTCTTC